Listed below are T cell receptor beta chains from one sample, sequenced in a study of naive and memory T cell subsets. TCRdb ran MiXCR on the UMI-ligation and nested PCR reads and lists one entry per CDR3 protein. This table holds approximately 82,000 distinct CDR3 sequences, roughly 7% found once. Sequencing was carried out using central memory CD4+ T cells from blood. The origin of the receptors is a human donor in good health. Both conserved end residues are part of each CDR3. A D gene is named only where the DNA matches it firmly. Size is stated for part of the rows, as once, few or many counts, or as a class when the clone is expanded.

v_call	d_call	clone_size	j_call	cdr3_nt	cdr3_aa
TRBV20-1	.	.	TRBJ2-3	TGCAGTGCTAGAGGGCTAGCTGCAGATACGCAGTATTTT	CSARGLAADTQYF
TRBV18	.	.	TRBJ2-2	TGTGCCAGCTCACCTCGGGCATTGAACACCGGGGAGCTGTTTTTT	CASSPRALNTGELFF
TRBV4-3	TRBD1	many	TRBJ2-3	TGCGCCAGCAGCCAAGAAGACAGGGGAGCAGATACGCAGTATTTT	CASSQEDRGADTQYF
TRBV7-3	.	.	TRBJ2-1	TGTGCCAGCAGCTTAACCGCCGAGGGGGGGCGTAATGAGCAGTTCTTC	CASSLTAEGGRNEQFF
TRBV20-1	TRBD1	many	TRBJ1-1	TGCAGTGCTATAGTCCGCAGGGGGATTGGTGAAGCTTTCTTT	CSAIVRRGIGEAFF
TRBV9	.	.	TRBJ1-3	TGTGCCAGCAGCGTAGTCCCCGACAGGGGAAACACCATATATTTT	CASSVVPDRGNTIYF
TRBV21-1	.	many	TRBJ1-1	TGTGCCAGCAGCCTTCACAGGGAGCCGCTGAACACTGAAGCTTTCTTT	CASSLHREPLNTEAFF
TRBV12-3/TRBV12-4	.	many	TRBJ1-6	TGTGCCAGCAGTTTAGACCAGGGAGGCTCACCCCTCCACTTT	CASSLDQGGSPLHF
TRBV5-4	TRBD1	few	TRBJ2-4	TGTGCCAGCAGCTTGACCGGGACAGGTCAAAACATTCAGTACTTC	CASSLTGTGQNIQYF
TRBV7-3	.	few	TRBJ1-1	TGTGCCAGCAGCTTAATGTTGAACACTGAAGCTTTCTTT	CASSLMLNTEAFF
TRBV7-7	.	.	TRBJ2-5	TGTGCCAGCAGCTTGTACAGTCAAGAGACCCAGTACTTC	CASSLYSQETQYF
TRBV28	.	.	TRBJ2-3	TGTGCCAGCAGTCGGACGCTGAGGGAGGATACGCAGTATTTT	CASSRTLREDTQYF
TRBV7-2	.	few	TRBJ2-1	TGTGCCAGCAGCTTAGCCCGGGGACGATACCTCAATGAGCAGTTCTTC	CASSLARGRYLNEQFF
TRBV18	.	many	TRBJ1-6	TGTGCCAGCTCAACTGCGACAGCTTTAAATTCACCCCTCCACTTT	CASSTATALNSPLHF
TRBV6-2/TRBV6-3	.	.	TRBJ2-7	TGTGCCAGCAGTTACAGTGGACTACGGTACGAGCAGTACTTC	CASSYSGLRYEQYF
TRBV27	.	.	TRBJ2-7	TGTGCCAGCAGTGACGACCCGGACGGCTACGAGCAGTACTTC	CASSDDPDGYEQYF
TRBV11-2	TRBD2	many	TRBJ2-7	TGTGCCAGCAGCTTAGCTCTAGCGGGATCCTACGAGCAGTACTTC	CASSLALAGSYEQYF
TRBV12-3/TRBV12-4	.	many	TRBJ2-3	TGTGCCAGCAGTTTATTCCTCTTAGCGCAGTATTTT	CASSLFLLAQYF
TRBV29-1	.	many	TRBJ2-7	TGCAGCGTCCGGGACAACGCGAACGCTCAGTACTTC	CSVRDNANAQYF
TRBV12-3/TRBV12-4	TRBD1	many	TRBJ1-5	TGTGCCAGCAGTCCCAACCACGGACAGGGACTTCAGCCCCAGCATTTT	CASSPNHGQGLQPQHF
TRBV20-1	TRBD1	.	TRBJ2-7	TGCAGTGCTCGGACAGGGGCGAACCCTTCCTACGAGCAGTACTTC	CSARTGANPSYEQYF
TRBV4-2	.	many	TRBJ1-4	TGTGCCAGCAGCCGAGCTGACGGTGAAAAACTGTTTTTT	CASSRADGEKLFF
TRBV28	TRBD1	many	TRBJ1-5	TGTGCCAGCAGTTTAAGGGGACAGAACAATCAGCCCCAGCATTTT	CASSLRGQNNQPQHF
TRBV6-2/TRBV6-3	.	many	TRBJ1-1	TGTGCCAGCAGTAAACTCAGGGAGAACACTGAAGCTTTCTTT	CASSKLRENTEAFF
TRBV9	TRBD2	many	TRBJ2-3	TGTGCCAGCAGCGTAGTGGCTAGCGGGGGGGCGACAGATACGCAGTATTTT	CASSVVASGGATDTQYF
TRBV3-1	TRBD2	.	TRBJ2-1	TGTGCCAGCAGCCACTGGGGGACTAGCGGGAACCGTGAGCAGTTCTTC	CASSHWGTSGNREQFF
TRBV28	.	once	TRBJ2-4	TGTGCCAGCAGCCCCAATATGGCGCAGGACAAAAACATTCAGTACTTC	CASSPNMAQDKNIQYF
TRBV12-3/TRBV12-4	.	few	TRBJ1-4	TGTGCCAGCAGTAGACCCGGGACGGGGGATGAAAAACTGTTTTTT	CASSRPGTGDEKLFF
TRBV5-1	TRBD1	few	TRBJ2-3	TGCGCCAGCAGCTTGGGGGACAGACGCACAGATACGCAGTATTTT	CASSLGDRRTDTQYF
TRBV29-1	.	few	TRBJ2-3	TGCAGTGCCTTTCTAGACCGACGCCCGGATACGCAGTATTTT	CSAFLDRRPDTQYF
TRBV6-2/TRBV6-3	.	.	TRBJ2-3	TGTGCCAGCAGTTACGGTAACGGTGACAACACAGATACGCAGTATTTT	CASSYGNGDNTDTQYF
TRBV20-1	.	few	TRBJ2-5	TGCAGTGTCCTCGGGCTCCCGGGGGAGACCCAGTACTTC	CSVLGLPGETQYF
TRBV18	.	.	TRBJ1-5	TGTGCCAGCTCACCACCTCCCGGGACAAATCAGCCCCAGCATTTT	CASSPPPGTNQPQHF
TRBV12-3/TRBV12-4	.	few	TRBJ2-1	TGTGCCAGCAGGGCCGGGCCTAGCTCCTACAATGAGCAGTTCTTC	CASRAGPSSYNEQFF
TRBV18	TRBD1	many	TRBJ2-7	TGTGCCAGCTCACCATGGATGGGGACAGGGTTGGTCCACGAGCAGTACTTC	CASSPWMGTGLVHEQYF
TRBV14	.	many	TRBJ2-7	TGTGCCAGCAGCGGAGGACGGGGGAGGTACTACGAGCAGTACTTC	CASSGGRGRYYEQYF
TRBV7-2	.	many	TRBJ2-1	TGTGCCAGCAGCTTGGGCAACAGGGTCTACAATGAGCAGTTCTTC	CASSLGNRVYNEQFF
TRBV30	.	many	TRBJ1-6	TGTGCCTGGAGTGAGATGAGGCGGCCCCTCCACTTT	CAWSEMRRPLHF
TRBV7-2	TRBD2	many	TRBJ2-7	TGTGCCAGCAGCCAAGAGCGGGGGGGCTACGAGCAGTACTTC	CASSQERGGYEQYF
TRBV12-3/TRBV12-4	TRBD2	few	TRBJ2-3	TGTGCCAGCAGAAGCGGGAGTGCGGATACGCAGTATTTT	CASRSGSADTQYF
TRBV14	TRBD1	many	TRBJ1-1	TGTGCCAGCACTGAAGGGGGCGCGGGAACTGAAGCTTTCTTT	CASTEGGAGTEAFF
TRBV27	TRBD2	.	TRBJ2-4	TGTGCCAGCAGCCCAACTAGCGCCAACTCAAAACTAGCCAAAAACATTCAGTACTTC	CASSPTSANSKLAKNIQYF
TRBV18	.	many	TRBJ2-7	TGTGCCAGCTCACCACCCGGGTACGACGAGCAGTACTTC	CASSPPGYDEQYF
TRBV11-2	TRBD2	.	TRBJ2-7	TGTGCCAGCAGTGGGGGACTAGCGGGAGGGTTCGAGCAGTACTTC	CASSGGLAGGFEQYF